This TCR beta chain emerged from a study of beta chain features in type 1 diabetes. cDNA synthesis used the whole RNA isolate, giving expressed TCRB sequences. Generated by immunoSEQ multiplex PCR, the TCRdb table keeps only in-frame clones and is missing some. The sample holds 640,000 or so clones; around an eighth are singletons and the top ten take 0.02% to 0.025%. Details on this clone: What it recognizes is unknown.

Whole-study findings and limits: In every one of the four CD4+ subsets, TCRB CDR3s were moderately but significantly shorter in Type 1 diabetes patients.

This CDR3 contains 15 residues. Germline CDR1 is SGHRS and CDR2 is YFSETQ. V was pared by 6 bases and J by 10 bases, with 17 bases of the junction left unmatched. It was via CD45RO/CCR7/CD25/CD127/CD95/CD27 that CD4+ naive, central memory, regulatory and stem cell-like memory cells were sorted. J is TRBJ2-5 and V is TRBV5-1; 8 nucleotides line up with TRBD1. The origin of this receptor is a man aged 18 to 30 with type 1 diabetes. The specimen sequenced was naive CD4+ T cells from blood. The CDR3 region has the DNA TGCGCCAGCACTCCCACCGGGACAGGCTCCAGCGACCAGTACTTC. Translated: CASTPTGTGSSDQYF.